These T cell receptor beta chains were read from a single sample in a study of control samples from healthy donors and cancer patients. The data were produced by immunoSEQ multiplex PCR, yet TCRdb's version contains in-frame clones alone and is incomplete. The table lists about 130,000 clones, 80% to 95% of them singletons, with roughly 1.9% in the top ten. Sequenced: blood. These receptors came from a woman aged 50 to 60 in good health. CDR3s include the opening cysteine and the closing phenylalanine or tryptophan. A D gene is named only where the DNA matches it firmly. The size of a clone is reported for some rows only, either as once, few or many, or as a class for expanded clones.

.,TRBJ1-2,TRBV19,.,CASSSGNYGYTF,TGTGCCAGTAGTTCCGGGAACTATGGCTACACCTTC
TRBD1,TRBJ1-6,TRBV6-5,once,CASSYSNRGDSPLHF,TGTGCCAGCAGTTACTCGAACAGGGGAGATTCACCCCTCCACTTT
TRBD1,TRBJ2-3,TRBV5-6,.,CASSLEGALTDTQYF,TGTGCCAGCAGCTTGGAGGGGGCCCTCACAGATACGCAGTATTTT
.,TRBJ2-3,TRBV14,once,CASSPFPGDTQYF,TGTGCCAGCAGCCCCTTCCCAGGGGATACGCAGTATTTT
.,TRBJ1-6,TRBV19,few,CASSTEAGSNSPLHF,TGTGCCAGTAGTACCGAGGCGGGCAGTAATTCACCCCTCCACTTT
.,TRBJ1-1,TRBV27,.,CASRPWGRGTEAFF,TGTGCCAGCAGGCCTTGGGGGAGGGGAACTGAAGCTTTCTTT
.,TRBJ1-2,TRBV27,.,CASRLSQDYGYTF,TGTGCCAGCAGACTATCTCAGGACTATGGCTACACCTTC
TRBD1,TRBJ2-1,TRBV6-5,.,CASSSGGESYNEQFF,TGTGCCAGCAGTTCAGGGGGCGAAAGTTACAATGAGCAGTTCTTC
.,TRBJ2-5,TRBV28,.,CASSLSPHTSQETQYF,TGTGCCAGCAGTTTAAGTCCCCACACATCCCAAGAGACCCAGTACTTC
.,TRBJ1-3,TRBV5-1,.,CASSLGAEATIYF,TGCGCCAGCAGCTTGGGAGCGGAGGCCACCATATATTTT
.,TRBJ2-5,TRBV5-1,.,CASSLDGRAGAVETQYF,TGCGCCAGCAGCTTGGACGGTAGGGCAGGGGCGGTGGAGACCCAGTACTTC
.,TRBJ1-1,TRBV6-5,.,CASSYSIGLAEAFF,TGTGCCAGCAGTTACTCGATCGGGTTAGCTGAAGCTTTCTTT
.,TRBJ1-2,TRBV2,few,CASSEGNNYGYTF,TGTGCCAGCAGTGAAGGAAATAACTATGGCTACACCTTC
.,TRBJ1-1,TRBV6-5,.,CASSYAPTRQNGRAFF,TGTGCCAGCAGTTACGCTCCCACCCGACAGAACGGAAGGGCTTTCTTT
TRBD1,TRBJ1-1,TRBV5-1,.,CASSPPDRDLTEAFF,TGCGCCAGCAGTCCACCGGACAGGGACCTCACTGAAGCTTTCTTT
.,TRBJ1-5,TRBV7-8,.,CASSEGVTHSNQPQHF,TGTGCCAGCAGCGAAGGGGTCACTCATAGCAATCAGCCCCAGCATTTT
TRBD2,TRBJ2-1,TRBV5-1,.,CASGPGRAYNEQFF,TGCGCCAGCGGACCGGGGAGGGCCTACAATGAGCAGTTCTTC
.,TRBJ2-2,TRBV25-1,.,CASSEKRPTGELFF,TGTGCCAGCAGTGAAAAGCGCCCCACCGGGGAGCTGTTTTTT
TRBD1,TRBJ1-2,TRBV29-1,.,CSVEPPGQVGGYTF,TGCAGCGTTGAACCCCCGGGACAGGTTGGGGGCTACACCTTC
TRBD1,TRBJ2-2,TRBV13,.,CASRLNMWTGGPAGELFF,TGTGCCAGCAGACTAAATATGTGGACAGGGGGCCCGGCCGGGGAGCTGTTTTTT
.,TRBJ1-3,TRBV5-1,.,CASSLARDGPSGNTIYF,TGCGCCAGCAGCTTGGCCCGGGACGGCCCCTCTGGAAACACCATATATTTT
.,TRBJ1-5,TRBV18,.,CASSRDRDTYEPQHF,TGTGCCAGCTCACGGGACCGGGACACCTACGAGCCCCAGCATTTT
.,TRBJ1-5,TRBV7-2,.,CASSLAVGSGQPQHF,TGTGCCAGCAGCTTAGCGGTAGGGAGCGGTCAGCCCCAGCATTTT
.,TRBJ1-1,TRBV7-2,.,CASARFMNTEAFF,TGTGCCAGCGCTCGCTTCATGAACACTGAAGCTTTCTTT
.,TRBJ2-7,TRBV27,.,CASSLYGGTTSYEQYF,TGTGCCAGCAGTTTATATGGCGGGACGACTTCCTACGAGCAGTACTTC
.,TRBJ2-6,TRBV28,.,CASRPSGANVLTF,TGTGCCAGCAGGCCTTCCGGGGCCAACGTCCTGACTTTC
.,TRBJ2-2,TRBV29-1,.,CSVETGTHTGELFF,TGCAGCGTTGAAACCGGGACACACACCGGGGAGCTGTTTTTT
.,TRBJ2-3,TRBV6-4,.,CASSESEWDTQYF,TGTGCCAGCAGTGAGTCGGAGTGGGATACGCAGTATTTT
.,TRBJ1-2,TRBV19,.,CASSHPSSPNYGYTF,TGTGCCAGTAGTCATCCCTCCAGCCCTAACTATGGCTACACCTTC
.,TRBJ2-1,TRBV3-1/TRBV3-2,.,CASTRGGANEQFF,TGTGCCAGCACTAGAGGGGGGGCAAATGAGCAGTTCTTC
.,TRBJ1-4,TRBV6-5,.,CASSYNSGGEKLFF,TGTGCCAGCAGTTACAATTCCGGAGGTGAAAAACTGTTTTTT
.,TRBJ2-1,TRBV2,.,CASSEARGGEQFF,TGTGCCAGCAGTGAAGCGCGCGGCGGTGAGCAGTTCTTC
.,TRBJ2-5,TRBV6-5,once,CASSYIGASQETQYF,TGTGCCAGCAGTTACATTGGTGCGTCCCAAGAGACCCAGTACTTC
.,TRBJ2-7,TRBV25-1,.,CASSESQGNEQYF,TGTGCCAGCAGTGAATCACAGGGAAACGAGCAGTACTTC
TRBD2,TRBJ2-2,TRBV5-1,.,CASSGSGRSELFF,TGCGCCAGCAGTGGGAGCGGGAGGTCAGAGCTGTTTTTT
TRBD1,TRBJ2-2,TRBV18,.,CASSPGQGITGELFF,TGTGCCAGCTCACCTGGACAGGGGATCACCGGGGAGCTGTTTTTT
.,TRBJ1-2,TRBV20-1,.,CSASGGRANYGYTF,TGCAGTGCTAGTGGTGGGAGAGCTAACTATGGCTACACCTTC
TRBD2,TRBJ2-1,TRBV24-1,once,CATSDLRLAGINEQFF,TGTGCCACCAGTGATTTAAGACTAGCGGGAATCAATGAGCAGTTCTTC
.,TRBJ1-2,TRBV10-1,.,CASSDRSNYGYTF,TGCGCCAGCAGTGACAGGTCGAACTATGGCTACACCTTC
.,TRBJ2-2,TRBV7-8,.,CASSLGTGTGELFF,TGTGCCAGCAGCTTAGGGACGGGGACCGGGGAGCTGTTTTTT
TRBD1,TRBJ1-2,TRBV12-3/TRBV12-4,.,CASRGQGYGYTF,TGTGCCAGCAGGGGACAGGGCTATGGCTACACCTTC
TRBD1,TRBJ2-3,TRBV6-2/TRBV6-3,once,CASSSRGRGTDTQYF,TGTGCCAGCAGTTCTCGGGGCAGGGGGACAGATACGCAGTATTTT
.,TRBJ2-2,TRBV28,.,CASSPPPPENGELFF,TGTGCCAGCAGTCCGCCCCCCCCGGAGAACGGGGAGCTGTTTTTT